The source of this TCR beta chain is a study of cytomegalovirus exposure and HLA in healthy donors (TCRdb year 2017). Study-level background: An earlier analysis of approximately 640 of the donors reported about 250 Gb of sequence data and 100 million to 140 million unique TCR beta sequences from roughly 180 million T cells. Roughly 300 gigabases of sequencing data and some 85 million unique TCR sequences were included in an early release covering under 650 HLA-typed donors. Of the 300 to 400 genotyped donors, about 84% fell in the genetic ancestry cluster associated with self-reported Caucasian donors. The study was designed to test whether signatures of past pathogen exposure could be identified by cataloging public T cell receptors. Using immunosequencing, the study profiled T cell repertoires from around 670 subjects and related those repertoires to cytomegalovirus serostatus. Besides the first cohort of about 730 subjects, a separate validation cohort made up of 120 different subjects was used. High-throughput TCR immunosequencing, statistical association of individual TCRs with disease status, and machine learning were combined to predict cytomegalovirus infection status. To study patterns of TCR occurrence, a later analysis re-analyzed previously published TCR beta repertoires from just over 650 donors and added high-resolution HLA genotyping. The later analysis used no new phenotypic data to find candidate immune exposures, relying instead on TCR beta sequences and their occurrence across donors. An earlier analysis of 500 to 650 of the donors applied high-throughput TCR beta sequencing to assess whether each TCR beta V gene segment acted as functional or pseudogenic. Donor age, sex, ethnicity and CMV serostatus were compiled alongside the repertoire data. Genome-wide SNP genotypes for about three fifths of the 666 donors were used in a later genetic analysis, which treated that subset as a discovery cohort. All discovery cohort repertoires had been generated using a single sequencing platform. Class I and class II HLA loci were covered by the typing at four-digit resolution. The number of donors typed differed by locus, with about 629-630 for A, B, C, DRB1 and DQB1, around 560 for DQA1, 606 for DPA1, and roughly 450 for DPB1. Four or five DR-DQ haplotypes were handled as single units for association and clustering, since linkage in the cohort was strong. On average, roughly 250,000 unique TCR beta nucleotide sequences were sequenced per donor among a few hundred genotyped donors of the cohort, with 15% to 20% of those sequences being non-productive.

A few counts support this clone. Its antigen is unknown. No quality values exist for individual bases; no much larger clone is one base distant. Study-wide findings and limitations: The authors suggested that the approach could potentially be generalized to other disease states and immunological phenotypes. A further reported finding was that TCR beta sequences accurately predicted the HLA-A and HLA-B alleles for most subjects in the first cohort. A later genetic analysis associated a missense DCLRE1C variant with V-gene and J-gene trimming of TCR beta chains, and an independent cohort replicated the association. While some public TCRs were present in many individuals, most TCR sequences turned up only very rarely across donors. The study gave a list of about 160 TCR beta chains associated with cytomegalovirus. Immune exposure information for the cohort was limited to CMV serostatus. A group of highly shared sequence variants was considered likely to be a technical artifact of the sequencing pipeline. The cohort was sequenced for TCR beta chains only, and without alpha or paired-chain data the features that could be detected were limited. In an earlier analysis of some 540 of the donors, most TCR beta V segments appeared in productive rearrangements about 87% or about 30% of the time, broadly matching IMGT annotations. In a later analysis, most CMV-associated TCR beta chains were found to appear HLA-restricted, with HLA associations seemingly driven largely by CMV exposure. In a later analysis, HLA-associated TCR beta chains showed more clonal expansion and lower generation probabilities than non-associated chains that were equally common. Because some donors lacked HLA typing at each locus, the association tests relied only on the typed subset. Some IMGT-functional V segments, including TRBV6-2 and TRBV6-3, could not be told apart with the 87-base-pair reads, so those segments were excluded. In vitro tests confirmed that three of the cytomegalovirus-associated TCR beta chains recognize cytomegalovirus antigens. In a later analysis, around 17,000 TCR beta sequences were associated with specific HLA alleles at a false discovery rate of 0.05. Because counts were too low, roughly 17 rarely observed V segments, including chromosome 9 orphons, were left out of the earlier analysis of a few hundred of the donors. According to a later genetic analysis, donors in an Asian-associated ancestry cluster had fewer N-insertions in productive TCRs than the roughly 700-donor mean. Sequencing depth was assumed to be roughly uniform across donors in the presence/absence analyses, though that assumption may not hold. The classifier was reported to diagnose cytomegalovirus status with high specificity and sensitivity in both the original cohort and the validation cohort. In a later analysis, several top co-occurrence clusters were reported to appear linked to parvovirus B19, influenza, CMV and Epstein-Barr virus. Correlated functional status among segregating V segments might be attributable to linkage disequilibrium, but an unknown experimental factor could not be ruled out. In a later analysis, the rate of TCR association differed among HLA loci, with DRB1 alleles having the most associated TCRs and HLA-C alleles having the fewest. Strong co-occurrence of HLA alleles, especially DR and DQ, made assigning TCR associations to individual alleles difficult.

The trim is 3 bases for V and 5 bases for J, with a gap of 11 bases between the germline ends. The cysteine opens and the phenylalanine closes a CDR3 of 14 amino acids. Only the CDR3 part of the read is kept: 42 bases, read in frame from the first base. CDR1 and CDR2, per the germline V gene (reference sequence), are MNHEY and SMNVEV. In total, just over 650 healthy bone marrow donors made up the cohort. All cohort members were sampled while nominally healthy, although unrecorded immune exposures were likely present. The donor tested CMV seronegative and was one of the 352 seronegative cohort members. Each donor provided a peripheral blood sample, and peripheral blood mononuclear cells were used for TCR beta sequencing. The Qiagen DNeasy Blood Extraction Kit was used to extract genomic DNA from the blood cell samples. Library prep was done by the immunoSEQ multiplex PCR assay. A mixture of 60 forward primers for TCR Vbeta segments and 13 reverse primers for TCR Jbeta segments was used in the multiplex PCR. A multiplex PCR assay on genomic DNA amplified the CDR3 region of rearranged TCR beta genes. The Illumina HiSeq System was used to sequence the amplified TCR beta libraries as 87-base-pair reads. The original methods were these. Across the roughly 600 repertoires, a later analysis counted 60 million to 90 million unique TCR beta chains, roughly 11 million of which were shared by at least two donors. To remove PCR and sequencing errors, raw reads were error-corrected and collapsed into unique sequences using a nearest-neighbor algorithm that merged closely related sequences. V, D and J gene segments were assigned by aligning CDR3 sequences to IMGT reference sequences. For a sequence to be retained, at least a six-nucleotide match to both a V gene segment and a J gene segment was required. Rearrangements were classified as productive when the CDR3 lacked stop codons and remained in frame with V and J, and all other rearrangements were classified as non-productive. Following IMGT convention, CDR3 was defined as the stretch from the second conserved V-encoded cysteine up to the conserved J-encoded phenylalanine. The earlier analysis of some 580 of the donors excluded any sequence lacking an unambiguous match to a single V gene segment. In an earlier analysis of some 590 of the donors, a V segment was called functional when productive rearrangements were above 56.7%, and segregating when the standard deviation between donors exceeded 5%. A statistical classification framework was built to diagnose cytomegalovirus status from the catalog of TCR beta chain sequences. In a later analysis, V and J genes were assigned by comparing TCR nucleotide sequences against IMGT/GENE-DB human TR gene sequences. The TCRdist pipeline was used in a later analysis to assign CDR3 sequences and most-parsimonious VDJ recombination scenarios. In a later analysis, every TCR beta chain was defined by the combination of its CDR3 amino acid sequence and its V-gene family, and reads without a unique V-gene family were dropped. To address suspected cross-contamination and a sequencing artifact, a later analysis removed several hundred highly shared, low-generation-probability nucleotide sequences. In a later analysis, a clonal expansion index was calculated for each public chain from normalized within-repertoire ranks of inferred template counts. In a later analysis, generation probabilities were computed using a VDJ recombination model fitted to out-of-frame rearrangements, and the results were checked against IGoR. A later analysis scored TCR-TCR, TCR-HLA and TCR-CMV co-occurrence with hypergeometric tests, applying a repertoire-size bias correction to TCR pairs. A later analysis estimated false discovery rates by permuting HLA or CMV assignments 20 times. In a later analysis, co-occurring TCRs were grouped using DBSCAN, and TCRdist sequence similarity was added for clustering within HLA-allele-positive subsets. Repertoires with fewer than 30,000 or more than 120,000 public chains, plus five repertoires with anomalous nucleotide sharing, were excluded from co-occurrence clustering. Held by TCRdb, this immuneACCESS table contains in-frame sequences only and omits some clones. Under half of the omission traces to an unresolved V gene where checked; the cause of the rest is unknown. V, J and clone size reflect that table, while D and trimming were determined from the DNA. Across this sample there are a few hundred thousand clones, with around 82% seen only once. The top ten clones comprise 2.9% of the sample.

Sequencing was carried out using PBMCs. The TCR was taken from a woman aged 25 to 39 in good health and CMV-seronegative. The chain was built from TRBV27 and TRBJ1-5; 6 matching bases give a weak D call of TRBD1. The DNA sequence follows: TGTGCCAGCAGTTTTCGGCAGGGGTATCAGCCCCAGCATTTT. Its product reads: CASSFRQGYQPQHF.